This entry describes one T cell receptor (beta chain). Its antigen is as yet unknown. The sample is drawn from a study of T cell responses to AZD1222 COVID-19 vaccine. Regarding the study as a whole: CD4 TCRs covered the whole spike, strongest at regions 160-218 and 743-854. Females made up more of the donors, who were largely white British, and clonal diversity may have come out too low.

After removal of 4 bases from V and 6 bases from J, the junction contained 5 bases not matched to a gene. CDR3 size: 14 residues. From germline, CDR1 is MGHRA and CDR2 YSYEKL. Assay used: immunoSEQ multiplex PCR; TCRdb lists only in-frame clones, some missing. The top ten hold under 3.5% of the sample, which has around 120,000 clones, over 75% seen once. The origin of this receptor is an adult in good health. The J gene is TRBJ2-1, the V gene TRBV4-1, with 8 bases identical to TRBD2. This specimen was peripheral blood, taken on day 0 of AZD1222 vaccination. CDR3 residues: CASSLHSGSNEQFF. The CDR3 DNA reads TGCGCCAGCAGCCTACACAGCGGGAGCAATGAGCAGTTCTTC.